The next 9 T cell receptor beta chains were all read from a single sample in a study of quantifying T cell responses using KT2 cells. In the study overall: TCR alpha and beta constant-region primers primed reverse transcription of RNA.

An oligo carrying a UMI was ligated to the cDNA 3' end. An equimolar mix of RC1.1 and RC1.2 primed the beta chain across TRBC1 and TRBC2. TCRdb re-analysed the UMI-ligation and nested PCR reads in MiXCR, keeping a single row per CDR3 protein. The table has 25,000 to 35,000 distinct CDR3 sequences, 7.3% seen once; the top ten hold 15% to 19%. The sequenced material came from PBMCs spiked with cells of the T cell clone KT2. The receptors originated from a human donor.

CDR3 in DNA: TGCAGTGCTAGCAGGGGGGTTGAGACCCAGTACTTC. The encoded protein is CSASRGVETQYF. The chain is built from TRBV20-1 and TRBJ2-5, with D tentatively TRBD1 (7 bases). This CDR3 is built from 12 residues. Germline values: CDR1 DFQATT, CDR2 SNEGSKA (reference sequence). V was clipped by 3 bases and J by 5 bases, with 10 bases between them.

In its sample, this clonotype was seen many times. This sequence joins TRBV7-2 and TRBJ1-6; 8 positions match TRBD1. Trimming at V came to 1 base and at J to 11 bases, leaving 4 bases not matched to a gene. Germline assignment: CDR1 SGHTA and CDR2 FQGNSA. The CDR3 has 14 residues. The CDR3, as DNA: TGTGCCAGCAGCTTAGTGGACAGGGCCGCACCCCTCCACTTT. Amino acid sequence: CASSLVDRAAPLHF.

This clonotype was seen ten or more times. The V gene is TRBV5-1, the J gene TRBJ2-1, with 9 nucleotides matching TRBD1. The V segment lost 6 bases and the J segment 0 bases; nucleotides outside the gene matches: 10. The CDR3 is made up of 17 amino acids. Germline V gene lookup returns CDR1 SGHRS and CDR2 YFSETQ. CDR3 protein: CASTDRGGFSSYNEQFF. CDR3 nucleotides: TGCGCCAGCACTGACAGGGGGGGATTTAGCTCCTACAATGAGCAGTTCTTC.

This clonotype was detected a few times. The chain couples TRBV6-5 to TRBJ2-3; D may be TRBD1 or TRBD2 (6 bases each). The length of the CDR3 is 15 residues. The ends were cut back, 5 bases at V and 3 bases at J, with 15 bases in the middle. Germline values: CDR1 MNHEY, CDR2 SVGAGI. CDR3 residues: CASSEDWGATDTQYF. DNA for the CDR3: TGTGCCAGCAGTGAGGACTGGGGGGCGACAGATACGCAGTATTTT.

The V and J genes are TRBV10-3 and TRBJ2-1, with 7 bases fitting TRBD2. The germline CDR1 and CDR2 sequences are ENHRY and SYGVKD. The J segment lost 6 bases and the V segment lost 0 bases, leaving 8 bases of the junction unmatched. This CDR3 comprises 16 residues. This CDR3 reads CAISESIRDYPNEQFF. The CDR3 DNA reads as TGTGCCATCAGTGAGTCGATCCGGGACTACCCCAATGAGCAGTTCTTC.

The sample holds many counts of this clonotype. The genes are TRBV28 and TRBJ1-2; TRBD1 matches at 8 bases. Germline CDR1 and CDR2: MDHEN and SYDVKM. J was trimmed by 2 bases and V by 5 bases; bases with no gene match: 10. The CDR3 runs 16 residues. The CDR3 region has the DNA TGTGCCAGCAGTCCGACAGGGGTGATTTCCAACTATGGCTACACCTTC. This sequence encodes CASSPTGVISNYGYTF.

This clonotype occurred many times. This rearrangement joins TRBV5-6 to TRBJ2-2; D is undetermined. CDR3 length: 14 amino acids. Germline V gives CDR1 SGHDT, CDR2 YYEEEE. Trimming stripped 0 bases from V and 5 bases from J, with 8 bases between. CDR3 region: CASSLAIRTGELFF. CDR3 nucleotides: TGTGCCAGCAGCTTGGCCATCAGAACCGGGGAGCTGTTTTTT.

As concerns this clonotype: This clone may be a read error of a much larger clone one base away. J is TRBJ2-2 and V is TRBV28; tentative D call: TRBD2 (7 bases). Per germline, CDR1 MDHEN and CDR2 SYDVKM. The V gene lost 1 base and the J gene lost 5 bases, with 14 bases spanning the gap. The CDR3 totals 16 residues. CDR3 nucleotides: TGTGCCAGCAGTTTATTGTTAGGGAGGGGGACCGGGGAGCTGTTTTTT. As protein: CASSLLLGRGTGELFF.

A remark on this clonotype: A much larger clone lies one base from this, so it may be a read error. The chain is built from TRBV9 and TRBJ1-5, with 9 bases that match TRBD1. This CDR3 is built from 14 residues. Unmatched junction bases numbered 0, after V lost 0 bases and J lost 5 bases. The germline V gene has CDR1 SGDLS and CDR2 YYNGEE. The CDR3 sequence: CASSVGQGDQPQHF. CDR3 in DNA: TGTGCCAGCAGCGTAGGACAGGGGGATCAGCCCCAGCATTTT.